These 15 T cell receptor beta chains came from one sample sequenced in a study of CD8 T cells in Susac syndrome. When the RNA was reverse transcribed, random hexamers were used with an input of about 0.5 to 1 ug. In TCRdb, the immunoSEQ multiplex PCR reads were re-called with MiXCR into one record per CDR3 protein. Among 200,000 to 250,000 distinct CDR3 sequences listed, about 95% were seen once. Source material: CD4+ T cells from PBMCs. The receptors here all came from a human donor with multiple sclerosis.

This clonotype has a single count. J is TRBJ2-1 and V is TRBV3-1; possibly TRBD1 or TRBD2 for D (6 bases each). CDR1 and CDR2 from the germline V gene are LGHDT and YNNKEL (reference sequence). The CDR3 contains 16 residues. The V and J ends lost 2 bases and 0 bases respectively, with 11 bases between them. The CDR3 reads CASSQLGGSSYNEQFF. Written as DNA, the CDR3 is TGTGCCAGCAGCCAATTAGGGGGGAGCTCCTACAATGAGCAGTTCTTC.

The chain joins TRBV7-9 to TRBJ1-2; no firm D call. The germline CDR1 and CDR2 sequences are SEHNR and FQNEAQ (reference sequence). The CDR3 consists of 14 residues. Deletions cut 5 bases from V and 7 bases from J, with 17 bases between. The DNA of the CDR3 is TGTGCCAGCAGCCCCGGGTCAGCGGGTGTTGGCTACACCTTC. Translating gives CASSPGSAGVGYTF.

In this sample, this clonotype turned up once. CDR3 nucleotides: TGCAGCGTTGTGAGGCAGCCTAATGAAAAACTGTTTTTT. It is translated as CSVVRQPNEKLFF. The rearrangement links TRBV29-1 to TRBJ1-4, with D unresolved. The CDR3 spans 13 residues. Germline V gene data show CDR1 as SQVTM and CDR2 as ANQGSEA. V was clipped by 4 bases and J by 3 bases, with 9 bases between them.

This clonotype was recorded only once. The V gene is TRBV15, the J gene TRBJ1-6; 7 positions agree with TRBD1. The CDR3 consists of 16 residues. V lost 4 bases to trimming and J lost 0 bases; unmatched junction nucleotides: 3. The germline V gene encodes CDR1 LNHNV and CDR2 YYDKDF (reference sequence). The CDR3 sequence is CATSKDRNSYNSPLHF. The DNA for the CDR3 is TGTGCCACCAGCAAGGACAGGAACTCCTATAATTCACCCCTCCACTTT.

This clonotype was observed once. V usage is TRBV15 and J usage is TRBJ2-2; no reliable D call. The CDR3 is made up of 13 amino acids. Trimming shortened V by 6 bases and J by 5 bases, and 10 bases separated the two germline ends. CDR1 and CDR2 from the germline V gene are LNHNV and YYDKDF (reference sequence). This CDR3 reads CATRKSSTGELFF. The CDR3 nucleotides read TGTGCCACCAGGAAATCTAGTACCGGGGAGCTGTTTTTT.

This chain links TRBV20-1 with TRBJ1-2; a weak D match, TRBD1 (5 bases). Trimming pared 1 base from V and 7 bases from J, leaving 19 bases between. The germline V gene has CDR1 DFQATT and CDR2 SNEGSKA (reference sequence). The CDR3 loop spans 15 amino acids. This CDR3 reads CSARGGKTAEGGYTF. CDR3 bases: TGCAGTGCTAGAGGAGGCAAGACAGCCGAGGGTGGCTACACCTTC.

The rearrangement links TRBV7-2 to TRBJ2-7; no firm D call. Trimming took 5 bases from V and 5 from J, leaving 16 bases between them. This CDR3 has 14 amino acids. The germline gives CDR1 SGHTA, CDR2 FQGNSA. The CDR3 loop reads CASSQIWGFDEQYF. The CDR3 nucleotides read TGTGCCAGCAGCCAAATTTGGGGTTTTGACGAGCAGTACTTC.

The chain has TRBV28 and TRBJ2-7; TRBD1 might be the D (5 bases). Trimming stripped 7 bases from V and 2 bases from J, with 9 bases between. The CDR3 extends over 12 amino acids. Germline V gene lookup returns CDR1 MDHEN and CDR2 SYDVKM. CDR3 amino acids: CASKDKPYEQYF. CDR3 bases: TGTGCCAGCAAGGACAAGCCCTACGAGCAGTACTTC.

The chain joins TRBV7-9 to TRBJ2-7; D remains unclear. Germline values: CDR1 SEHNR, CDR2 FQNEAQ (reference sequence). The V and J ends lost 5 bases and 3 bases respectively, with 14 bases between them. CDR3 length: 14 residues. The chain's CDR3 is CASSDTGSLYEQYF. CDR3 DNA sequence: TGTGCCAGCAGCGATACCGGGTCTCTCTACGAGCAGTACTTC.

The chain couples TRBV20-1 to TRBJ2-7; TRBD1 aligns across 9 bases. This CDR3 contains 14 residues. Germline values: CDR1 DFQATT, CDR2 SNEGSKA (reference sequence). With 0 bases clipped from V and 3 bases from J, the junction kept 3 bases outside the gene matches. CDR3 sequence reads: CSAREGQGNYEQYF. The DNA of the CDR3 is TGCAGTGCTAGAGAAGGACAGGGGAACTACGAGCAGTACTTC.

Here the CDR3 reads CSAWDRGFNQPQHF. The CDR3 DNA reads TGCAGTGCTTGGGACAGGGGTTTTAATCAGCCCCAGCATTTT. V gene TRBV20-1 combines with J gene TRBJ1-5, with 10 bases lining up with TRBD1. This CDR3 contains 14 residues. V shed 5 bases and J 4 bases; nucleotides not matched to a gene: 5. Germline loops: CDR1 DFQATT, CDR2 SNEGSKA (reference sequence).

This clonotype was recorded only once. J is TRBJ2-2 and V is TRBV5-4, with a weak D call TRBD2 (6 bases). Trimming removed 3 bases at V and 8 bases at J, with 14 bases between. This CDR3 is built from 14 residues. In germline, CDR1 is SGHNT, CDR2 YYREEE (reference sequence). CDR3 in DNA: TGTGCCAGCAGCTCACTGATAGGAGGGGGGGAGCTGTTTTTT. Protein: CASSSLIGGGELFF.

The chain has TRBV6-1 and TRBJ1-1; TRBD1 is a possible D gene (6 bases). Germline-derived CDR1 and CDR2 are MNHNS and SASEGT. The CDR3 extends over 14 amino acids. With 7 bases removed from V and 4 bases from J, the gap between germline ends came to 16 bases. The CDR3 DNA reads as TGTGCCAGCATTTCGGTGGGGGCGGGCACTGAAGCTTTCTTT. Translated: CASISVGAGTEAFF.

This clonotype was seen a single time. V is TRBV28 and J is TRBJ1-2; D remains ambiguous. The germline V and J ends were trimmed by 5 bases and 6 bases, with 10 bases remaining between them. CDR1 and CDR2 (germline): MDHEN, SYDVKM. CDR3 length equals 12 residues. The CDR3 here is CASSDHGDGYTF. The CDR3 bases are TGTGCCAGCAGTGACCATGGGGATGGCTACACCTTC.

V usage is TRBV9 and J usage is TRBJ2-5; D is possibly TRBD1 or TRBD2 (5 bases each). Germline lookup yields CDR1 SGDLS and CDR2 YYNGEE. The CDR3 loop spans 12 amino acids. The V and J ends lost 7 bases and 5 bases respectively, with 12 bases between them. CDR3 in DNA: TGTGCCAGCGGAGTCGGGGCGGAGACCCAGTACTTC. It yields the protein CASGVGAETQYF.